This T cell receptor (beta chain) was obtained from a study of T cell repertoires in cytomegalovirus infection. Broader study findings: Cumulative public TCR beta family frequency identified carriers of CMV plus the relevant HLA.

CDR1 and CDR2 (germline): SEHNR, FQNEAQ (reference sequence). There are 14 residues in the CDR3. The V end was cut by 3 bases, the J end by 2 bases, with 9 bases between. TCRdb independently ran MiXCR on the reads; one entry per CDR3 protein. The sample shows around 490,000 distinct CDR3 sequences, approximately 25% of them seen only once. In its sample, this clonotype was seen a few times. Its cognate antigen is unknown. The chain has TRBV7-9 and TRBJ2-3, with D perhaps TRBD1 (5 bases). This clonotype was sampled from a human donor in good health (CMV status not recorded). Some clones in this sample may be carry-over from other donors' samples. The sample consisted of PBMCs. DNA for the CDR3: TGTGCCAGCAGCTTCGGCAGGGACACAGATACGCAGTATTTT. Residues: CASSFGRDTDTQYF.